Listed below are T cell receptor beta chains from one sample, sequenced in a study of blood T cell repertoires in COVID-19. Sequencing was performed with immunoSEQ multiplex PCR; in TCRdb, only in-frame clones are kept and a portion is missing. The profile covers about 81,000 clones, with 84% appearing a single time and 10% to 15% taken by the ten largest. Sequenced input: peripheral blood. The receptors derive from a human donor in a cohort sampled during active COVID-19. Both conserved end residues are part of each CDR3. A D gene is named only where the DNA matches it firmly. For some rows the clone size is stated as once, few or many, or as a class when expanded; others skip it.

CDR3 protein: CASSLEQGGGTDTQYF
CDR3 DNA: TGTGCCAGCAGCTTGGAGCAGGGCGGGGGAACAGATACGCAGTATTTT
clone size: .
J gene: TRBJ2-3
D gene: TRBD2
V gene: TRBV5-6

CDR3 protein: CASSLLAGGQFF
CDR3 DNA: TGTGCCAGCAGCCTACTAGCGGGGGGGCAGTTCTTC
clone size: .
J gene: TRBJ2-1
D gene: TRBD2
V gene: TRBV7-2

CDR3 protein: CASSLVKPTEAFF
CDR3 DNA: TGTGCCAGCAGCTTGGTCAAGCCCACTGAAGCTTTCTTT
clone size: .
J gene: TRBJ1-1
D gene: .
V gene: TRBV5-8

CDR3 protein: CASSEDRGGYNEQFF
CDR3 DNA: TGCGCCAGCAGCGAAGACAGGGGAGGCTACAATGAGCAGTTCTTC
clone size: .
J gene: TRBJ2-1
D gene: TRBD1
V gene: TRBV10-1

CDR3 protein: CASSQGGANLNTEAFF
CDR3 DNA: TGTGCCAGCAGCCAAGGCGGGGCGAACTTGAACACTGAAGCTTTCTTT
clone size: .
J gene: TRBJ1-1
D gene: .
V gene: TRBV14

CDR3 protein: CASSFGGRTSGSNEQFF
CDR3 DNA: TGTGCCAGCAGCTTTGGGGGGCGGACTAGCGGGAGCAATGAGCAGTTCTTC
clone size: .
J gene: TRBJ2-1
D gene: TRBD2
V gene: TRBV11-3

CDR3 protein: CASSLGLTANTGELFF
CDR3 DNA: TGTGCCAGCAGCTTAGGTTTGACAGCGAACACCGGGGAGCTGTTTTTT
clone size: few
J gene: TRBJ2-2
D gene: .
V gene: TRBV7-6

CDR3 protein: CASSLEQGLYNEQFF
CDR3 DNA: TGTGCCAGCAGCTTAGAACAGGGCCTATACAATGAGCAGTTCTTC
clone size: .
J gene: TRBJ2-1
D gene: .
V gene: TRBV7-3

CDR3 protein: CASKGDRGLGETQYF
CDR3 DNA: TGTGCCAGCAAAGGGGACAGGGGGCTCGGGGAGACCCAGTACTTC
clone size: once
J gene: TRBJ2-5
D gene: TRBD1
V gene: TRBV19

CDR3 protein: CASSSRTSGGAGEQFF
CDR3 DNA: TGTGCCAGTAGTAGCCGGACTAGCGGGGGGGCAGGCGAGCAGTTCTTC
clone size: .
J gene: TRBJ2-1
D gene: TRBD2
V gene: TRBV19

CDR3 protein: CASSGGGASGYTF
CDR3 DNA: TGTGCCAGCAGTGGAGGTGGTGCGTCCGGCTACACCTTC
clone size: .
J gene: TRBJ1-2
D gene: .
V gene: TRBV2

CDR3 protein: CASSQYYTGELFF
CDR3 DNA: TGTGCCAGCAGCCAGTACTACACCGGGGAGCTGTTTTTT
clone size: .
J gene: TRBJ2-2
D gene: .
V gene: TRBV14

CDR3 protein: CASSPNNYGYTF
CDR3 DNA: TGTGCCAGCAGTCCAAATAACTATGGCTACACCTTC
clone size: .
J gene: TRBJ1-2
D gene: .
V gene: TRBV27

CDR3 protein: CASSYERQGAYEQYF
CDR3 DNA: TGTGCCAGCAGTTATGAGCGACAGGGGGCCTACGAGCAGTACTTC
clone size: .
J gene: TRBJ2-7
D gene: TRBD1
V gene: TRBV6-5

CDR3 protein: CASSFTGQGTDTQYF
CDR3 DNA: TGCGCCAGCAGCTTCACGGGACAGGGGACAGATACGCAGTATTTT
clone size: .
J gene: TRBJ2-3
D gene: TRBD1
V gene: TRBV4-1

CDR3 protein: CASSVVQGGAGYTF
CDR3 DNA: TGTGCCAGCAGCGTAGTACAGGGGGGGGCTGGCTACACCTTC
clone size: .
J gene: TRBJ1-2
D gene: TRBD1
V gene: TRBV9

CDR3 protein: CASSPTGTSGTYEQYF
CDR3 DNA: TGTGCCAGCAGCCCCACCGGGACTAGCGGAACCTACGAGCAGTACTTC
clone size: .
J gene: TRBJ2-7
D gene: TRBD2
V gene: TRBV3-1/TRBV3-2

CDR3 protein: CASSIAAGELYEQYF
CDR3 DNA: TGTGCCAGTAGTATCGCAGCGGGGGAATTGTACGAGCAGTACTTC
clone size: once
J gene: TRBJ2-7
D gene: TRBD2
V gene: TRBV19

CDR3 protein: CASSLERWRASNQPQHF
CDR3 DNA: TGTGCCAGCAGCTTAGAACGGTGGAGGGCTAGCAATCAGCCCCAGCATTTT
clone size: .
J gene: TRBJ1-5
D gene: .
V gene: TRBV7-8

CDR3 protein: CASSARTGTTYSNQPQHF
CDR3 DNA: TGTGCCAGCAGTGCCCGGACAGGGACCACCTATAGCAATCAGCCCCAGCATTTT
clone size: .
J gene: TRBJ1-5
D gene: TRBD1
V gene: TRBV6-1

CDR3 protein: CASSLELNQPQHF
CDR3 DNA: TGTGCCAGCAGCTTAGAGTTAAATCAGCCCCAGCATTTT
clone size: .
J gene: TRBJ1-5
D gene: .
V gene: TRBV11-2

CDR3 protein: CASSYRGRRQETQYF
CDR3 DNA: TGTGCCAGCAGTTACAGAGGACGGAGGCAAGAGACCCAGTACTTC
clone size: .
J gene: TRBJ2-5
D gene: .
V gene: TRBV6-5

CDR3 protein: CASSLGGQFTDTQYF
CDR3 DNA: TGTGCCAGCAGCTTAGGTGGACAATTCACAGATACGCAGTATTTT
clone size: .
J gene: TRBJ2-3
D gene: .
V gene: TRBV13

CDR3 protein: CASSLEVGSGGLCEQFF
CDR3 DNA: TGTGCCAGCAGCTTAGAAGTTGGTAGCGGGGGATTGTGTGAGCAGTTCTTC
clone size: few
J gene: TRBJ2-1
D gene: TRBD2
V gene: TRBV7-7

CDR3 protein: CASCREVLSYNSPLHF
CDR3 DNA: TGTGCCAGCTGCAGGGAAGTCCTCTCCTATAATTCACCCCTCCACTTT
clone size: .
J gene: TRBJ1-6
D gene: .
V gene: TRBV2

CDR3 protein: CASSPGGESGTEAFF
CDR3 DNA: TGCGCCAGCAGCCCAGGCGGGGAATCGGGCACTGAAGCTTTCTTT
clone size: few
J gene: TRBJ1-1
D gene: .
V gene: TRBV5-1

CDR3 protein: CASSLEASGTRGEQFF
CDR3 DNA: TGCGCCAGCAGCTTGGAGGCTAGCGGGACTCGGGGGGAGCAGTTCTTC
clone size: .
J gene: TRBJ2-1
D gene: TRBD2
V gene: TRBV5-1

CDR3 protein: CASSLLSDQPQHF
CDR3 DNA: TGTGCCAGCAGCTTATTATCCGATCAGCCCCAGCATTTT
clone size: once
J gene: TRBJ1-5
D gene: .
V gene: TRBV7-8

CDR3 protein: CASSLELAGVSDTQYF
CDR3 DNA: TGTGCCAGCAGCTTGGAGCTAGCGGGGGTATCGGATACGCAGTATTTT
clone size: .
J gene: TRBJ2-3
D gene: TRBD2
V gene: TRBV5-8

CDR3 protein: CASSLGTSTIQETQYF
CDR3 DNA: TGTGCCAGCAGCTTAGGGACTAGCACTATACAAGAGACCCAGTACTTC
clone size: .
J gene: TRBJ2-5
D gene: TRBD2
V gene: TRBV11-2

CDR3 protein: CASSLEGLATRGHEQYF
CDR3 DNA: TGTGCCAGCAGCTTGGAGGGACTAGCTACCCGGGGGCACGAGCAGTACTTC
clone size: .
J gene: TRBJ2-7
D gene: TRBD2
V gene: TRBV5-5

CDR3 protein: CASSEKQGPAGSQYF
CDR3 DNA: TGTGCCAGCAGTGAAAAACAGGGGCCGGCGGGGTCCCAGTACTTC
clone size: .
J gene: TRBJ2-5
D gene: .
V gene: TRBV2

CDR3 protein: CASSARLAGSYNEQFF
CDR3 DNA: TGTGCCAGCAGTGCCCGACTAGCGGGGAGCTACAATGAGCAGTTCTTC
clone size: .
J gene: TRBJ2-1
D gene: TRBD2
V gene: TRBV28

CDR3 protein: CASSLAGGQGSEQYF
CDR3 DNA: TGCGCCAGCAGCTTGGCCGGGGGACAGGGTAGTGAGCAGTACTTC
clone size: .
J gene: TRBJ2-7
D gene: TRBD1
V gene: TRBV5-1

CDR3 protein: CASSYGTDYEQYF
CDR3 DNA: TGTGCCAGCAGTTATGGGACAGACTACGAGCAGTACTTC
clone size: .
J gene: TRBJ2-7
D gene: TRBD1
V gene: TRBV6-5

CDR3 protein: CASSSGGTEGYTF
CDR3 DNA: TGTGCCAGCAGCTCAGGGGGTACGGAGGGCTACACCTTC
clone size: .
J gene: TRBJ1-2
D gene: TRBD1
V gene: TRBV12-3/TRBV12-4

CDR3 protein: CASSPRDGSSYEQYF
CDR3 DNA: TGTGCCAGCAGCCCCCGGGACGGGAGCTCCTACGAGCAGTACTTC
clone size: .
J gene: TRBJ2-7
D gene: .
V gene: TRBV5-8

CDR3 protein: CASSTQGIDFF
CDR3 DNA: TGTGCCAGCAGCACACAGGGGATTGACTTCTTC
clone size: .
J gene: TRBJ2-1
D gene: TRBD1
V gene: TRBV7-9

CDR3 protein: CASSGDRGHVGYTF
CDR3 DNA: TGTGCCAGCAGTGGGGACAGGGGGCACGTTGGCTACACCTTC
clone size: .
J gene: TRBJ1-2
D gene: TRBD1
V gene: TRBV2

CDR3 protein: CASAGQGNEKLFF
CDR3 DNA: TGTGCCAGCGCGGGACAGGGTAATGAAAAACTGTTTTTT
clone size: .
J gene: TRBJ1-4
D gene: TRBD1
V gene: TRBV18

CDR3 protein: CASSEGQGARSPLHF
CDR3 DNA: TGTGCCAGCAGTGAAGGACAGGGGGCTCGTTCACCCCTCCACTTT
clone size: .
J gene: TRBJ1-6
D gene: TRBD1
V gene: TRBV6-1

CDR3 protein: CAWSARGGPYEQYF
CDR3 DNA: TGTGCCTGGAGTGCCCGGGGGGGCCCCTACGAGCAGTACTTC
clone size: .
J gene: TRBJ2-7
D gene: TRBD2
V gene: TRBV30

CDR3 protein: CASSPNLRRNTWNEQFF
CDR3 DNA: TGTGCCAGCAGCCCGAACCTTCGGCGGAATACATGGAATGAGCAGTTCTTC
clone size: .
J gene: TRBJ2-1
D gene: .
V gene: TRBV7-3

CDR3 protein: CASRGGGMMNTEAFF
CDR3 DNA: TGTGCCAGCAGGGGCGGGGGGATGATGAACACTGAAGCTTTCTTT
clone size: .
J gene: TRBJ1-1
D gene: .
V gene: TRBV6-5

CDR3 protein: CASSVSPLQGRYGYTF
CDR3 DNA: TGTGCCAGCAGTGTATCACCCTTACAGGGGCGGTATGGCTACACCTTC
clone size: .
J gene: TRBJ1-2
D gene: TRBD1
V gene: TRBV2

CDR3 protein: CAPTGTGLAKNIQYF
CDR3 DNA: TGTGCCCCGACCGGGACAGGGTTAGCCAAAAACATTCAGTACTTC
clone size: .
J gene: TRBJ2-4
D gene: TRBD1
V gene: TRBV30

CDR3 protein: CASSQPTTGPTYGYTF
CDR3 DNA: TGTGCCAGCAGCCAACCTACGACAGGCCCAACATATGGCTACACCTTC
clone size: .
J gene: TRBJ1-2
D gene: .
V gene: TRBV3-1/TRBV3-2

CDR3 protein: CASSATWGGEGYTF
CDR3 DNA: TGTGCCAGCAGTGCCACGTGGGGGGGGGAAGGCTACACCTTC
clone size: .
J gene: TRBJ1-2
D gene: .
V gene: TRBV6-4

CDR3 protein: CASSYTGELFF
CDR3 DNA: TGTGCCAGCAGCTACACCGGGGAGCTGTTTTTT
clone size: .
J gene: TRBJ2-2
D gene: .
V gene: TRBV28

CDR3 protein: CASSSTGGLEAFF
CDR3 DNA: TGTGCCAGCAGCTCAACTGGGGGGTTAGAAGCTTTCTTT
clone size: .
J gene: TRBJ1-1
D gene: .
V gene: TRBV7-9

CDR3 protein: CASVEWGAYNEQFF
CDR3 DNA: TGTGCCAGCGTTGAGTGGGGGGCCTACAATGAGCAGTTCTTC
clone size: .
J gene: TRBJ2-1
D gene: .
V gene: TRBV6-5

CDR3 protein: CSVGGRGGSDYGYTF
CDR3 DNA: TGCAGCGTTGGGGGAAGGGGGGGAAGCGACTATGGCTACACCTTC
clone size: .
J gene: TRBJ1-2
D gene: .
V gene: TRBV29-1

CDR3 protein: CASSVSGGLNQPQHF
CDR3 DNA: TGTGCCAGCAGTGTTTCGGGGGGATTAAATCAGCCCCAGCATTTT
clone size: .
J gene: TRBJ1-5
D gene: .
V gene: TRBV2

CDR3 protein: CASSLVGQGNTGELFF
CDR3 DNA: TGTGCCAGCAGCTTGGTGGGACAGGGGAACACCGGGGAGCTGTTTTTT
clone size: once
J gene: TRBJ2-2
D gene: TRBD1
V gene: TRBV5-6